This record covers a single TCR beta chain. The data were taken from a study of cytotoxic CD8 clonotypes in ibrutinib-treated CLL. Here immunoSEQ multiplex PCR was the method, and the copy in TCRdb shows in-frame clones only, minus some. This table has roughly 220,000 clones, just under 80% appearing once. The CDR3 runs to 13 residues. V lost 3 bases and J lost 7; bases outside the gene matches: 5. Per germline, CDR1 SGHDT and CDR2 YYEEEE. The chain uses TRBV5-6 and TRBJ2-7, with TRBD1 identical over 9 bases. The sequence was obtained from a human donor with chronic lymphocytic leukemia. The input for sequencing was PBMCs, taken after 12 months of ibrutinib treatment. CDR3 DNA sequence: TGTGCCAGCAGCTGGGGACAGGGAGGTGAGCAGTACTTC. This encodes CASSWGQGGEQYF. Filled out from reference TRBV5-6 and TRBJ2-7, the complete variable domain reads DAGVTQSPTHLIKTRGQQVTLRCSPKSGHDTVSWYQQALGQGPQFIFQYYEEEERQRGNFPDRFSGHQFPNYSSELNVNALLLGDSALYLCASSWGQGGEQYFGPGTRLTVT.